This T cell receptor beta chain was identified in a study of OX40 agonist ivuxolimab in advanced cancers. This clone was picked up one time. Sequence at one end of the junction differs from germline and may be a read error. Assay: immunoSEQ multiplex PCR; the TCRdb copy retains only in-frame clones and omits some. The table lists tens of thousands of clones, around 90% of them singletons. This CDR3 is built from 12 residues. This TCR was sampled from an adult with an advanced solid tumor such as melanoma, head and neck, liver or kidney cancer. Sequenced material: CD4+ or CD8+ T cells sorted from blood, taken in a trial of the OX40 agonist ivuxolimab. The chain couples TRBV5-3 to TRBJ1-2; D perhaps matches TRBD1 (5 bases). TRBV5-3 is classed as an ORF, of uncertain function. This chain's CDR3 is CASSLGRGSYTF. The CDR3 DNA follows: TGTGCCAGCAGCTTGGGACGGGGAAGCTACACCTTC.